This passage covers 30 T cell receptor beta chains from one sample sequenced in a study of PD-1 blockade in mismatch repair-deficient tumors. Assay used: immunoSEQ multiplex PCR; TCRdb lists only in-frame clones, some missing. The sample shows about 19,000 clones, about four fifths of them seen only once. Material: PBMCs, obtained 52 weeks after starting pembrolizumab. The receptors shown here come from an adult with mismatch repair-deficient cancer.

This clone was picked up a small number of times. This sequence joins TRBV2 and TRBJ1-2; 7 bases fit TRBD1. Germline V gene data show CDR1 as SNHLY and CDR2 as FYNNEI. V gave up 8 bases and J gave up 7 bases; unmatched junction bases: 13. This CDR3 region has 14 residues. This chain's CDR3 is CASEEVQGSFGYTF. The CDR3 nucleotides are TGTGCCAGCGAGGAGGTACAGGGGTCCTTTGGCTACACCTTC.

J is TRBJ2-7 and V is TRBV7-2; 7 nucleotides match TRBD2. The V gene end was trimmed by 2 bases and the J gene end by 6 bases; junction bases not matched to a gene: 7. The CDR3 covers 14 residues. CDR1 is SGHTA and CDR2 is FQGNSA in the germline V gene. CDR3 residues: CASSLKWEGLEQYF. CDR3 nucleotides: TGTGCCAGCAGCTTAAAGTGGGAGGGCCTCGAGCAGTACTTC.

J is TRBJ1-4 and V is TRBV7-9; TRBD1 is a possible D gene (5 bases). Germline CDR1 SEHNR, CDR2 FQNEAQ (reference sequence). There are 14 residues in the CDR3. The V end lost 4 bases, the J end lost 10 bases, and 16 bases lay between the germline ends. CDR3 DNA: TGTGCCAGCAGCTCCGTGGCAGGGTTGGGAAAACTGTTTTTT. Translating it yields CASSSVAGLGKLFF. The full variable domain, with the rest looked up from reference TRBV7-9 and TRBJ1-4, is DTGVSQNPRHKITKRGQNVTFRCDPISEHNRLYWYRQTLGQGPEFLTYFQNEAQLEKSRLLSDRFSAERPKGSFSTLEIQRTEQGDSAMYLCASSSVAGLGKLFFGSGTQLSVL.

The count of this clone is one. The rearrangement uses TRBV9 and TRBJ2-1; tentative D call: TRBD1 (6 bases). V lost 2 bases, J lost 6 bases, and 12 bases lay in between. The CDR3 is made up of 14 amino acids. Germline V gene data show CDR1 as SGDLS and CDR2 as YYNGEE. Here the CDR3 DNA reads TGTGCCAGCAGCGTCACAGGGCTGGGCAATGAGCAGTTCTTC. This encodes CASSVTGLGNEQFF.

The rearrangement links TRBV9 to TRBJ1-5, with 7 bases identical to TRBD1. CDR1 and CDR2 (germline): SGDLS, YYNGEE. The CDR3 loop spans 14 amino acids. V lost 4 bases to trimming and J lost 5 bases; unmatched junction nucleotides: 6. CDR3 in amino acids: CASSRQGGDQPQHF. Here the CDR3 DNA reads TGTGCCAGCAGCCGACAGGGTGGGGATCAGCCCCAGCATTTT. Complete variable domain (other parts from reference TRBV9 and TRBJ1-5): DSGVTQTPKHLITATGQRVTLRCSPRSGDLSVYWYQQSLDQGLQFLIQYYNGEERAKGNILERFSAQQFPDLHSELNLSSLELGDSALYFCASSRQGGDQPQHFGDGTRLSIL.

The chain is built from TRBV9 and TRBJ2-7; maybe TRBD1 (5 bases). Germline assignment: CDR1 SGDLS and CDR2 YYNGEE. The CDR3 sequence is 16 residues long. V shed 0 bases and J shed 2 bases, with 15 bases lying between them. In nucleotides, the CDR3 is TGTGCCAGCAGCGTAGCAGGAACAGGTGCTGCCTACGAGCAGTACTTC. Translation gives CASSVAGTGAAYEQYF.

The gene calls are TRBV15 and TRBJ1-2, with D tentatively TRBD1 (6 bases). The CDR3 has 16 amino acids. CDR1 is LNHNV, CDR2 YYDKDF, per germline (reference sequence). The germline V and J ends were trimmed by 0 bases and 2 bases, with 13 bases remaining between them. CDR3 coding DNA: TGTGCCACCAGCAGAGACATAGGACAGAGAAACTATGGCTACACCTTC. This sequence encodes CATSRDIGQRNYGYTF.

V and J are TRBV7-3 and TRBJ2-2, with unresolved D. The CDR3 runs 13 residues. Germline V gene sequence: CDR1 SGHTA, CDR2 FQGTGA. With 3 bases removed from V and 4 bases from J, the gap between germline ends came to 6 bases. CDR3 nucleotide sequence: TGTGCCAGCAGCTTTACAACCACCGGGGAGCTGTTTTTT. Translation: CASSFTTTGELFF.

CDR3 in amino acids: CASSQEVGRLNYGYTF. DNA of the CDR3: TGTGCCAGCAGCCAAGAGGTTGGTCGACTAAACTATGGCTACACCTTC. The rearrangement links TRBV14 to TRBJ1-2; D is ambiguous. This CDR3 contains 16 residues. Germline V lookup: CDR1 SGHDN, CDR2 FVKESK. Trimming took 0 bases from V and 2 from J, leaving 13 bases between them.

V is TRBV19 and J is TRBJ1-5; TRBD1 is a possible D gene (5 bases). This CDR3 is built from 13 residues. Germline V CDR1 and CDR2: LNHDA, SQIVND (reference sequence). V gave up 7 bases and J gave up 3 bases, with 10 bases separating them. In DNA, the CDR3 is TGTGCCAGTACCCCGGACATCAATCAGCCCCAGCATTTT. It encodes CASTPDINQPQHF. Filled out from reference TRBV19 and TRBJ1-5, the complete variable domain reads DGGITQSPKYLFRKEGQNVTLSCEQNLNHDAMYWYRQDPGQGLRLIYYSQIVNDFQKGDIAEGYSVSREKKESFPLTVTSAQKNPTAFYLCASTPDINQPQHFGDGTRLSIL.

This clone occurred once. This rearrangement joins TRBV5-1 to TRBJ2-1; 8 nucleotides line up with TRBD1. CDR1 SGHRS and CDR2 YFSETQ come from the germline V gene. The ends lost 2 bases at V and 3 bases at J; junction bases unmatched: 4. This CDR3 comprises 15 residues. This chain's CDR3 is CASSFSGQGYNEQFF. The CDR3 region has the DNA TGCGCCAGCAGCTTCTCTGGACAGGGCTACAATGAGCAGTTCTTC.

The chain is built from TRBV2 and TRBJ1-3; D unclear. From germline, CDR1 is SNHLY and CDR2 FYNNEI. The V end was cut by 4 bases, the J end by 2 bases, with 9 bases between. This CDR3 is 14 amino acids long. Written as DNA, the CDR3 is TGTGCCAGCAGTGTGAGGGTGGCTGGAAACACCATATATTTT. Protein sequence: CASSVRVAGNTIYF.

The rearrangement joins TRBV6-5 to TRBJ2-7; 8 bases are shared with TRBD1. The trim removed 2 bases at V and 2 bases at J, leaving 5 bases unmatched. The CDR3 totals 15 residues. CDR1 is MNHEY and CDR2 is SVGAGI in the germline V gene. CDR3 sequence (DNA): TGTGCCAGCAGTTACGAGGGACAGGAGCCCTACGAGCAGTACTTC. This encodes CASSYEGQEPYEQYF.

This clone was seen a few times. V usage is TRBV5-1 and J usage is TRBJ2-7, with D perhaps matching TRBD1 (6 bases). Trimming cost V 0 bases and J 0 bases, with 7 bases left between them. The CDR3 runs 14 residues. Germline CDR1 SGHRS, CDR2 YFSETQ. CDR3 in amino acids: CASSLDRASYEQYF. CDR3 bases: TGCGCCAGCAGCTTGGACAGGGCCTCCTACGAGCAGTACTTC.

The chain joins TRBV7-5 to TRBJ2-1; whether TRBD1, the table's D call, matches the DNA was not checked. TRBV7-5 is an annotated pseudogene. This CDR3 has 17 residues. The CDR3 DNA is TGTGTCAGAAGCTTGATGTTGGCGACAGGCTCCTACAATGAGCAGTTCTTC. It encodes CVRSLMLATGSYNEQFF.

The chain combines TRBV25-1 with TRBJ2-7; 7 bases line up with TRBD1. The germline gives CDR1 MGHDK, CDR2 SYGVNS. Trimming at V came to 6 bases and at J to 4 bases, leaving 9 bases not matched to a gene. This CDR3 region has 14 residues. CDR3 residues: CASSRQGPTYEQYF. CDR3 in DNA: TGTGCCAGCAGCAGACAGGGTCCGACGTACGAGCAGTACTTC.

The V gene is TRBV19, the J gene TRBJ2-2, with 9 bases fitting TRBD2. The trim removed 5 bases at V and 2 bases at J, leaving 15 bases unmatched. CDR3 length equals 19 residues. Germline CDR1 LNHDA, CDR2 SQIVND (reference sequence). CDR3 amino acids: CASSPGPPAGGHNTGELFF. The CDR3 DNA sequence: TGTGCCAGTAGTCCAGGCCCTCCAGCGGGAGGACATAACACCGGGGAGCTGTTTTTT. Variable domain in full (rest from reference TRBV19 and TRBJ2-2): DGGITQSPKYLFRKEGQNVTLSCEQNLNHDAMYWYRQDPGQGLRLIYYSQIVNDFQKGDIAEGYSVSREKKESFPLTVTSAQKNPTAFYLCASSPGPPAGGHNTGELFFGEGSRLTVL.

The gene calls are TRBV18 and TRBJ2-1; 10 positions match TRBD2. The germline V gene encodes CDR1 KGHSH and CDR2 LQKENI. The CDR3 has 17 residues. V trimming: 1 base; J trimming: 4 bases; junction bases outside the gene matches: 7. The CDR3 DNA follows: TGTGCCAGCTCACCACTGGCTAGCGGGAGTGTTTACAATGAGCAGTTCTTC. This codes for CASSPLASGSVYNEQFF.

The V and J genes are TRBV2 and TRBJ2-7; 8 bases line up with TRBD1. Losses at the gene ends were 4 bases for V and 6 bases for J; bases not matched to a gene: 11. Germline loops: CDR1 SNHLY, CDR2 FYNNEI. The CDR3 consists of 15 residues. CDR3 bases: TGTGCCAGCAGTGTAAGGACAGGGCGAGGGGGCGAGCAGTACTTC. Its translation is CASSVRTGRGGEQYF.

V and J are TRBV13 and TRBJ1-6; 7 nucleotides line up with TRBD1. The CDR3 is 14 amino acids. From germline, CDR1 is PRHDT and CDR2 FYEKMQ (reference sequence). V was clipped by 5 bases and J by 5 bases; unmatched bases: 3. Here the CDR3 DNA reads TGTGCCAGCAGCCGCAGGGGGAATAATTCACCCCTCCACTTT. Encoded protein: CASSRRGNNSPLHF.

V and J are TRBV5-1 and TRBJ2-5, with a tentative D call TRBD1 (6 bases). Germline V gene data show CDR1 as SGHRS and CDR2 as YFSETQ. This CDR3 is built from 17 residues. Trimming took 0 bases from V and 5 from J, leaving 20 bases between them. CDR3 bases: TGCGCCAGCAGCTTGGGTCATTCAGGGGTCCCGGGGGAGACCCAGTACTTC. Translation gives CASSLGHSGVPGETQYF.

This clone was detected a few times. CDR3 nucleotides: TGTGCCAGCAGCATCAGACTAGCGGGAGGGGCCCACGAGCAGTACTTC. It translates to CASSIRLAGGAHEQYF. The gene calls are TRBV11-2 and TRBJ2-7; 14 bases are shared with TRBD2. J was trimmed by 5 bases and V by 5 bases; bases with no gene match: 8. This CDR3 region has 16 residues. Germline CDR1 reads SGHAT; CDR2 reads FQNNGV.

This clone was seen a handful of times. The chain uses TRBV6-6 and TRBJ2-7; 9 bases agree with TRBD2. The CDR3 covers 13 residues. CDR1 and CDR2 (germline): MNHNY, SVGAGI (reference sequence). V gave up 4 bases and J gave up 6 bases; unmatched junction bases: 4. The CDR3 DNA reads as TGTGCCAGCAGTTCCCGGACTAGCGCCGAGCAGTACTTC. It translates to CASSSRTSAEQYF.

CDR3 sequence reads: CASSLGGFYNEQFF. In DNA, the CDR3 is TGTGCCAGCAGTTTGGGCGGGTTCTACAATGAGCAGTTCTTC. J is TRBJ2-1 and V is TRBV28; perhaps TRBD2 as D (5 bases). The CDR3 runs 14 residues. Germline V lookup: CDR1 MDHEN, CDR2 SYDVKM. Trimming stripped 3 bases from V and 3 bases from J, with 9 bases between.

J is TRBJ2-3 and V is TRBV7-2; 8 bases are a match to TRBD2. This CDR3 comprises 15 residues. Trimming cost V 1 base and J 2 bases; bases outside gene matches: 2. Germline V CDR1 and CDR2: SGHTA, FQGNSA. CDR3 region: CASSLGLANTDTQYF. Here the CDR3 DNA reads TGTGCCAGCAGCTTAGGACTAGCGAACACAGATACGCAGTATTTT.

The V gene is TRBV27, the J gene TRBJ1-3; possibly TRBD1 for D (5 bases). Germline lookup yields CDR1 MNHEY and CDR2 SMNVEV (reference sequence). The germline V and J ends were trimmed by 1 base and 2 bases, with 9 bases remaining between them. The length of the CDR3 is 15 residues. This CDR3 is CASSLYGGTGNTIYF. For the CDR3, the DNA is TGTGCCAGCAGTTTATATGGGGGGACTGGAAACACCATATATTTT.

CDR3 in DNA: TGTGCCAGCAGCTTAGGGGCCCACAGGGGGCGCAGTAACTATGGCTACACCTTC. It yields the protein CASSLGAHRGRSNYGYTF. V usage is TRBV11-3 and J usage is TRBJ1-2; 9 nucleotides match TRBD1. CDR1 and CDR2 from the germline V gene are SGHNT and YENEEA. V lost 1 base to trimming and J lost 1 base; unmatched junction nucleotides: 10. The CDR3 spans 18 residues. The full variable domain, rest sourced from reference TRBV11-3 and TRBJ1-2, is EAGVVQSPRYKIIEKKQPVAFWCNPISGHNTLYWYLQNLGQGPELLIRYENEEAVDDSQLPKDRFSAERLKGVDSTLKIQPAELGDSAVYLCASSLGAHRGRSNYGYTFGSGTRLTVV.

The sample holds a few counts of this clone. In DNA form, the CDR3 reads TGTGCCAGCAGCTTGGGAGGGAGTCGAAATTACGAGCAGTACTTC. It translates to CASSLGGSRNYEQYF. The V call is TRBV5-4, the J call TRBJ2-7; a possible D gene is TRBD2 (5 bases). The CDR3 runs 15 residues. Germline V gives CDR1 SGHNT, CDR2 YYREEE (reference sequence). The germline V and J ends were trimmed by 0 bases and 4 bases, with 14 bases remaining between them.

This rearrangement joins TRBV5-1 to TRBJ2-6; TRBD2 matches at 10 bases. The CDR3 runs to 18 residues. Germline loops: CDR1 SGHRS, CDR2 YFSETQ. J was trimmed by 2 bases and V by 4 bases; bases with no gene match: 9. The CDR3 sequence: CASSPGWLAGAGANVLTF. CDR3 sequence (DNA): TGCGCCAGCAGCCCCGGTTGGCTAGCGGGAGCTGGGGCCAACGTCCTGACTTTC. Using reference TRBV5-1 and TRBJ2-6 for the parts outside the CDR3, the full variable domain is KAGVTQTPRYLIKTRGQQVTLSCSPISGHRSVSWYQQTPGQGLQFLFEYFSETQRNKGNFPGRFSGRQFSNSRSEMNVSTLELGDSALYLCASSPGWLAGAGANVLTFGAGSRLTVL.

The sample holds one count of this clone. This chain uses TRBV11-3 with TRBJ2-5; 7 nucleotides agree with TRBD2. The CDR3 contains 17 residues. The germline CDR1 and CDR2 sequences are SGHNT and YENEEA. Unmatched junction bases numbered 10, after V lost 1 base and J lost 2 bases. The chain's CDR3 is CASSLGGRAAGQETQYF. The CDR3 DNA reads as TGTGCCAGCAGCTTAGGGGGGAGGGCGGCCGGTCAAGAGACCCAGTACTTC. The whole variable domain, filled in from reference TRBV11-3 and TRBJ2-5, reads EAGVVQSPRYKIIEKKQPVAFWCNPISGHNTLYWYLQNLGQGPELLIRYENEEAVDDSQLPKDRFSAERLKGVDSTLKIQPAELGDSAVYLCASSLGGRAAGQETQYFGPGTRLLVL.